The 9 T cell receptor beta chains listed next were all sequenced from one sample in a study of blood T cells in healthy people across ages. A sample-barcoded 5' primer and a J-beta primer mix were used in a second PCR of about 6 to 11 cycles. One entry per CDR3 protein, called by TCRdb with MiXCR from the 5' RACE reads. This repertoire shows over 750,000 distinct CDR3 sequences, 20% to 25% found once; its top ten account for 9.4%. This same sample was also taken into another study, of T cells of mothers and their children.

The sample was blood. The receptors come from a boy aged 5-17 years in good health.

This chain uses TRBV5-5 with TRBJ2-3; D call uncertain. The CDR3 contains 14 residues. Germline values: CDR1 SGHKS, CDR2 YYEKEE (reference sequence). Trimming pared 0 bases from V and 2 bases from J, leaving 7 bases between. CDR3 protein: CASSLETLTDTQYF. For the CDR3, the DNA is TGTGCCAGCAGCTTGGAGACTCTCACAGATACGCAGTATTTT.

The chain carries TRBV5-6 and TRBJ2-7, with D hard to call. This CDR3 spans 13 amino acids. Germline CDR1 and CDR2: SGHDT and YYEEEE. Trimming shortened V by 7 bases and J by 3 bases, and 14 bases separated the two germline ends. The CDR3 nucleotides read TGTGCCAGCCGGATAAGGGCCCGCTACGAGCAGTACTTC. Protein: CASRIRARYEQYF.

This clonotype has a handful of counts. The chain carries TRBV27 and TRBJ2-1, with 8 bases identical to TRBD2. The ends lost 5 bases at V and 7 bases at J; junction bases unmatched: 7. The CDR3 is made up of 14 amino acids. Germline V gene data show CDR1 as MNHEY and CDR2 as SMNVEV (reference sequence). In DNA, the CDR3 is TGTGCCAGCAGTATCCACGGGGGGGTGAATGAGCAGTTCTTC. This encodes CASSIHGGVNEQFF.

The CDR3 DNA is TGCAGCGGTGTCCGGGACAGAGACATGAACACTGAAGCTTTCTTT. Residues: CSGVRDRDMNTEAFF. The chain recombines TRBV29-1 with TRBJ1-1; 7 nucleotides agree with TRBD1. Germline CDR1 is SQVTM and CDR2 is ANQGSEA. J lost 0 bases, V lost 7 bases, and 11 bases had no gene match. This CDR3 spans 15 amino acids. The whole variable domain, remainder taken from reference TRBV29-1 and TRBJ1-1, is SAVISQKPSRDICQRGTSLTIQCQVDSQVTMMFWYRQQPGQSLTLIATANQGSEATYESGFVIDKFPISRPNLTFSTLTVSNMSPEDSSIYLCSGVRDRDMNTEAFFGQGTRLTVV.

This clonotype was detected only a few times. V usage is TRBV2 and J usage is TRBJ2-5; the match to TRBD1 covers 10 bases. Gene TRBJ2-7 matches the end of the DNA better, so the J call may be wrong. The length of the CDR3 is 14 residues. The V gene's germline CDR1 is SNHLY and CDR2 FYNNEI. This CDR3 reads CASSGTGVVYEQYF. The CDR3 region has the DNA TGTGCCAGCTCCGGGACAGGGGTCGTCTACGAGCAGTACTTC.

This clonotype was detected only a few times. This chain uses TRBV6-5 with TRBJ1-2; D call uncertain. V was shortened by 0 bases and J by 2 bases, with 13 bases between the two germline ends. This CDR3 region has 16 residues. Germline V gene data show CDR1 as MNHEY and CDR2 as SVGAGI. Here the CDR3 DNA reads TGTGCCAGCAGTTACTCAAGAGGGATCGGGAACTATGGCTACACCTTC. The encoded protein is CASSYSRGIGNYGYTF.

V and J are TRBV7-2 and TRBJ2-5; the match to TRBD2 covers 15 bases. After removal of 4 bases from V and 1 base from J, the junction contained 7 bases not matched to a gene. The CDR3 spans 18 residues. CDR1 and CDR2 (germline): SGHTA, FQGNSA. CDR3 sequence reads: CASSSGLAGGDPQETQYF. CDR3 bases: TGTGCCAGCAGCTCTGGACTAGCGGGGGGGGACCCCCAAGAGACCCAGTACTTC. Full variable domain (outside the CDR3, taken from reference TRBV7-2 and TRBJ2-5): GAGVSQSPSNKVTEKGKDVELRCDPISGHTALYWYRQSLGQGLEFLIYFQGNSAPDKSGLPSDRFSAERTGGSVSTLTIQRTQQEDSAVYLCASSSGLAGGDPQETQYFGPGTRLLVL.

The rearrangement joins TRBV29-1 to TRBJ2-1; 9 positions match TRBD2. The trim removed 7 bases at V and 1 base at J, leaving 8 bases unmatched. The CDR3 spans 15 residues. CDR1 is SQVTM and CDR2 is ANQGSEA in the germline V gene. CDR3 coding DNA: TGCAGCGCCTTAGCGGGAGTGGGATCCTACAATGAGCAGTTCTTC. Amino acids: CSALAGVGSYNEQFF.

The rearrangement joins TRBV2 to TRBJ1-3; TRBD1 matches at 8 bases. This CDR3 is built from 15 residues. The V gene's germline CDR1 is SNHLY and CDR2 FYNNEI. V dropped 7 bases and J dropped 4; count of bases not matched to a gene: 9. The CDR3 here is CASNLQGGEGNTIYF. DNA for the CDR3: TGTGCCAGCAACTTACAGGGGGGAGAAGGAAACACCATATATTTT.